The 5 T cell receptor beta chains given below trace back to one sample, sequenced in a study of regulatory T cells in long-lasting Graves disease. The time point denotes: newly diagnosed GD, antithyroid drugs for less than 3 months. From PBMCs, RNA was extracted and then used to make the TCR library. Arm-PCR with iRepertoire HTBI primers amplified the CDR3 regions for these TCR beta libraries. MiXCR, run by TCRdb on the multiplex PCR reads, gives a single entry per CDR3 protein. This sample yields about 540,000 distinct CDR3 sequences, of which about 14% are seen a single time; roughly a tenth belongs to the top ten. These records were also assigned to another study, of T cells in Graves' hyperthyroidism and ophthalmopathy.

Sequencing was performed on peripheral blood mononuclear cells (PBMCs), taken at new diagnosis, from a patient treated with antithyroid drugs. These receptor sequences come from a man under 40 with Graves disease.

This clonotype has only a few counts. The chain joins TRBV7-3 to TRBJ2-5; 11 bases agree with TRBD2. CDR1 is SGHTA and CDR2 is FQGTGA in the germline V gene. The CDR3 covers 15 residues. V lost 4 bases, J lost 7 bases, and 8 bases stayed unmatched. The CDR3 spells CASSSGLAGGRTQYF. The CDR3 coding sequence is TGTGCCAGCAGCTCAGGACTAGCGGGTGGGCGGACCCAGTACTTC.

This clonotype was recorded at least ten times. The V call is TRBV13, the J call TRBJ2-7, with TRBD2 identical over 7 bases. The V gene's germline CDR1 is PRHDT and CDR2 FYEKMQ (reference sequence). The CDR3 loop spans 15 amino acids. V dropped 0 bases and J dropped 5; count of bases not matched to a gene: 7. For the CDR3, the DNA is TGTGCCAGCAGCTTAGGCGGGGGGTGGCGGAACGAGCAGTACTTC. Translation: CASSLGGGWRNEQYF.

This clonotype was seen more than once but under ten times. The chain uses TRBV4-1 and TRBJ2-7; TRBD1 matches 9 bases. This CDR3 comprises 15 residues. Germline CDR1 is MGHRA and CDR2 is YSYEKL. V dropped 4 bases and J dropped 3; count of bases not matched to a gene: 7. CDR3: CASSPGQGPLYEQYF. The CDR3, as DNA: TGCGCCAGCAGCCCTGGACAGGGGCCCCTCTACGAGCAGTACTTC.

As for this clonotype: A far larger clone is one base from this, pointing to a likely read error. Here the CDR3 reads CASFLSGRANHNEQYF. The CDR3 DNA follows: TGTGCCAGCTTCCTTAGCGGGAGGGCGAACCACAATGAGCAGTACTTC. The chain is built from TRBV28 and TRBJ2-7; the match to TRBD2 covers 11 bases. The CDR3 covers 16 residues. Germline V gives CDR1 MDHEN, CDR2 SYDVKM. Losses at the gene ends were 8 bases for V and 7 bases for J; bases not matched to a gene: 16.

This clonotype has a count of ten or more. The V gene is TRBV2, the J gene TRBJ2-7, with 11 bases matching TRBD2. Looked up from germline, CDR1 is SNHLY and CDR2 is FYNNEI. This CDR3 contains 14 residues. Unmatched junction bases numbered 2, after V lost 6 bases and J lost 1 base. CDR3: CASRRTSGSYEQYF. DNA for the CDR3: TGTGCCAGCAGGAGGACTAGCGGGTCCTACGAGCAGTACTTC. The whole variable domain, remainder taken from reference TRBV2 and TRBJ2-7, is EPEVTQTPSHQVTQMGQEVILRCVPISNHLYFYWYRQILGQKVEFLVSFYNNEISEKSEIFDDQFSVERPDGSNFTLKIRSTKLEDSAMYFCASRRTSGSYEQYFGPGTRLTVT.